This T cell receptor beta chain is drawn from a study of neurological immune-mediated disorders. Germline CDR1 reads MNHNS; CDR2 reads SASEGT. V lost 6 bases and J lost 0, with 6 bases in between. The CDR3 spans 14 residues. By share of the sample, this clonotype is medium-sized (0.01 to 0.1%). The team produced cDNA through 5'RACE using 10-nucleotide random UMIs. TCRdb redid the calling of the 5' RACE reads with MiXCR, one entry per CDR3 protein. The table records approximately 9,400 distinct CDR3 sequences, approximately 24% of them present only once. The specimen sequenced was CD8+ T cells from blood. This receptor was obtained from a middle-aged woman with multiple sclerosis. The rearrangement joins TRBV6-1 to TRBJ2-6; D is undetermined. The CDR3 coding sequence is TGTGCCAGCAGCCCAGGCTCTGGGGCCAACGTCCTGACTTTC. This encodes CASSPGSGANVLTF.